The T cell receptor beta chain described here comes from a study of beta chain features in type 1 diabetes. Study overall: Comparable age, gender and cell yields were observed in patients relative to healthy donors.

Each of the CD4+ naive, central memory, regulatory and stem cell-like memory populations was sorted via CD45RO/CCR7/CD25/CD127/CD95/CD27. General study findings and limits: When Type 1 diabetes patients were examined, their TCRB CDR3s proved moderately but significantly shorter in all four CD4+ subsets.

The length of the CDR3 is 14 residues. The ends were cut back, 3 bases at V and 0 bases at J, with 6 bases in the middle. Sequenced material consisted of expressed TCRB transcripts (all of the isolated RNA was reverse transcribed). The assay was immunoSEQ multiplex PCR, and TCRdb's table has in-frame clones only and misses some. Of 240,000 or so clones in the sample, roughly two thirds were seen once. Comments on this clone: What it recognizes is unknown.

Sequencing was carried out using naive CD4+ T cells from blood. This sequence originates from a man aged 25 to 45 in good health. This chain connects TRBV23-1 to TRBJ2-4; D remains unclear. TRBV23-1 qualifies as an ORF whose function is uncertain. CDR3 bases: TGCGCCAGCAGTCACGGATTAGCCAAAAACATTCAGTACTTC. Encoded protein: CASSHGLAKNIQYF.